The present entry profiles one T cell receptor (beta chain) with its context. Its cognate antigen is unknown. Each patient went into thyroid surgery without having received any treatment. Trimming removed 4 bases at V and 4 bases at J, with 13 bases between. Germline-derived CDR1 and CDR2 are SEHNR and FQNEAQ (reference sequence). The CDR3 sequence is 14 residues long. The sample belongs to a study of metastatic and nonmetastatic thyroid tumors. Study-level results: Reported TCR beta diversity, measured in blood and tumor, was significantly higher for malignant thyroid tumors than for benign nodules.

TCRdb re-processed the PCR reads through MiXCR. Among 15,000 to 18,000 clones listed, about a quarter were seen once. The gene calls are TRBV7-9 and TRBJ1-2; D is undetermined. Material for sequencing was tumor tissue. The receptor's source is a female donor with papillary thyroid cancer or a benign thyroid nodule (not recorded which). Some clones in this sample may be carry-over from other donors' samples. Here the CDR3 reads CASSYDPDIYGYTF. In DNA, the CDR3 is TGTGCCAGCAGCTACGACCCCGACATCTATGGCTACACCTTC.